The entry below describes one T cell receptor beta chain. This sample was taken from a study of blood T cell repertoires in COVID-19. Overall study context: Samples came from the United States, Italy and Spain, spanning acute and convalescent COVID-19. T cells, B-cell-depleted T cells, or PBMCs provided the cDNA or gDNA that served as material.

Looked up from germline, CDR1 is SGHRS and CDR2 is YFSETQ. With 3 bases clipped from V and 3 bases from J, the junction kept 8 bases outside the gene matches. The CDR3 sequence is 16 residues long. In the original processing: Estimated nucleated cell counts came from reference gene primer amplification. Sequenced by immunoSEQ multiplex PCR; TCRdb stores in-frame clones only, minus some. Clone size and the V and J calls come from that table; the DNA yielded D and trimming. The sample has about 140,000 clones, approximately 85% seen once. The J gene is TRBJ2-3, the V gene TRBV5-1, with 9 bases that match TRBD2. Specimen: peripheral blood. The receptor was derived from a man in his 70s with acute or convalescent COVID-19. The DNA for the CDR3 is TGCGCCAGCAGCTCCGAGGGGCGGGGGGGGACAGATACGCAGTATTTT. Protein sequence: CASSSEGRGGTDTQYF.